The 21 T cell receptor beta chains in this list originate from one sample, sequenced in a study of control samples from healthy donors and cancer patients. The method was immunoSEQ multiplex PCR; TCRdb's version includes in-frame clones alone and lacks a portion of them. The sample has roughly 120,000 clones, roughly 88% seen once. Sequenced input: blood. Receptors were obtained from a man aged 45-65 years in good health.

The rearrangement uses TRBV11-2 and TRBJ2-1, with a possible D match to TRBD2 (5 bases). Trimming removed 0 bases at V and 8 bases at J, with 14 bases between. The CDR3 is made up of 15 amino acids. Germline CDR1 SGHAT, CDR2 FQNNGV. The CDR3, as DNA: TGTGCCAGCAGCTTAGATCTATCTAGAGGGCATGAGCAGTTCTTC. The encoded protein is CASSLDLSRGHEQFF.

The genes are TRBV29-1 and TRBJ2-6; D is perhaps TRBD1 (6 bases). This CDR3 region has 17 residues. With 2 bases removed from V and 0 bases from J, the gap between germline ends came to 14 bases. Germline V CDR1 and CDR2: SQVTM, ANQGSEA. The CDR3 coding sequence is TGCAGCGTTGAAATCACAGGGACCAGCTCTGGGGCCAACGTCCTGACTTTC. It translates to CSVEITGTSSGANVLTF. The full variable domain, with the rest looked up from reference TRBV29-1 and TRBJ2-6, is SAVISQKPSRDICQRGTSLTIQCQVDSQVTMMFWYRQQPGQSLTLIATANQGSEATYESGFVIDKFPISRPNLTFSTLTVSNMSPEDSSIYLCSVEITGTSSGANVLTFGAGSRLTVL.

The chain links TRBV12-3 or TRBV12-4 to TRBJ2-1, with TRBD1 matching over 7 bases. V lost 8 bases to trimming and J lost 5 bases; unmatched junction nucleotides: 6. The CDR3 consists of 13 residues. The CDR3 sequence: CASRKTGNNEQFF. The CDR3 DNA reads TGTGCCAGCCGGAAGACAGGGAACAATGAGCAGTTCTTC.

The chain has TRBV11-2 and TRBJ1-4, with a possible D match to TRBD1 (6 bases). The V gene lost 3 bases and the J gene lost 1 base, with 6 bases spanning the gap. The CDR3 is 14 residues long. The V gene's germline CDR1 is SGHAT and CDR2 FQNNGV. The CDR3 is CASSFRGTNEKLFF. CDR3 bases: TGTGCCAGCAGCTTCAGGGGAACTAATGAAAAACTGTTTTTT.

The chain joins TRBV5-1 to TRBJ2-5, with a tentative D call TRBD1 (5 bases). The germline V gene encodes CDR1 SGHRS and CDR2 YFSETQ. The V and J ends lost 1 base and 0 bases respectively, with 13 bases between them. The CDR3 sequence is 16 residues long. CDR3 in amino acids: CASSLFLGQDQETQYF. In nucleotides, the CDR3 is TGCGCCAGCAGCTTGTTCTTGGGGCAGGACCAAGAGACCCAGTACTTC.

The chain is built from TRBV7-3 and TRBJ2-7, with no clear D. The CDR3 is 13 amino acids. Between the trimmed V and J ends, which lost 5 bases and 1 base, there was a span of 9 bases. The germline CDR1 and CDR2 sequences are SGHTA and FQGTGA. In DNA, the CDR3 is TGTGCCAGCAGCAGGTCGAGGTCCTACGAGCAGTACTTC. Encoded protein: CASSRSRSYEQYF.

The J gene is TRBJ1-2, the V gene TRBV11-2; tentatively, D is TRBD1 (5 bases). This CDR3 spans 13 amino acids. Trimming removed 5 bases at V and 3 bases at J, with 10 bases between. The V gene's germline CDR1 is SGHAT and CDR2 FQNNGV. CDR3 coding DNA: TGTGCCAGCAGCCCTGACAGACACTATGGCTACACCTTC. It yields the protein CASSPDRHYGYTF.

This chain uses TRBV6-6 with TRBJ2-7; 8 bases agree with TRBD1. The V gene end was trimmed by 6 bases and the J gene end by 3 bases; junction bases not matched to a gene: 10. Germline values: CDR1 MNHNY, CDR2 SVGAGI (reference sequence). This CDR3 has 15 amino acids. This CDR3 is CASSFGQGKDYEQYF. In DNA form, the CDR3 reads TGTGCCAGCAGCTTTGGACAGGGAAAGGACTACGAGCAGTACTTC.

This clone was counted a single time. This chain connects TRBV28 to TRBJ2-1; TRBD2 might be the D (6 bases). The germline V gene has CDR1 MDHEN and CDR2 SYDVKM. The CDR3 spans 13 residues. The V and J ends lost 1 base and 14 bases respectively, with 15 bases between them. CDR3 sequence: CASSLFISRREFF. The CDR3 coding sequence is TGTGCCAGCAGTTTATTCATCTCCAGGAGGGAGTTCTTC. The full variable domain, rest sourced from reference TRBV28 and TRBJ2-1, is DVKVTQSSRYLVKRTGEKVFLECVQDMDHENMFWYRQDPGLGLRLIYFSYDVKMKEKGDIPEGYSVSREKKERFSLILESASTNQTSMYLCASSLFISRREFFGPGTRLTVL.

This chain joins TRBV7-3 and TRBJ1-5; no clear D. V lost 0 bases to trimming and J lost 7 bases, with 7 bases between them. The CDR3 runs to 13 residues. Germline V gives CDR1 SGHTA, CDR2 FQGTGA. The CDR3 DNA reads TGTGCCAGCAGCTTAACTCCTGACCAGCCCCAGCATTTT. Protein product: CASSLTPDQPQHF.

The chain carries TRBV5-4 and TRBJ1-3; possible D gene TRBD1, 5 bases. This CDR3 comprises 16 residues. Per germline, CDR1 SGHNT and CDR2 YYREEE (reference sequence). V was shortened by 2 bases and J by 1 base, with 13 bases between the two germline ends. The CDR3 DNA reads as TGTGCCAGCAGCTTAGGCTCTCCAGGGTCTGGAAACACCATATATTTT. Amino acids: CASSLGSPGSGNTIYF.

The chain couples TRBV5-4 to TRBJ1-1; D perhaps matches TRBD1 (6 bases). From germline, CDR1 is SGHNT and CDR2 YYREEE (reference sequence). The CDR3 is made up of 15 amino acids. Trimming pared 2 bases from V and 6 bases from J, leaving 17 bases between. This CDR3 is CASSFSRGKGAEAFF. As DNA, the CDR3 is TGTGCCAGCAGCTTTTCTAGGGGGAAGGGGGCTGAAGCTTTCTTT. The whole variable domain, remainder taken from reference TRBV5-4 and TRBJ1-1, is ETGVTQSPTHLIKTRGQQVTLRCSSQSGHNTVSWYQQALGQGPQFIFQYYREEENGRGNFPPRFSGLQFPNYSSELNVNALELDDSALYLCASSFSRGKGAEAFFGQGTRLTVV.

The gene calls are TRBV2 and TRBJ1-2; D is possibly TRBD1 (5 bases). Germline CDR1 reads SNHLY; CDR2 reads FYNNEI. V dropped 7 bases and J dropped 4 bases, with 10 bases sitting between them. The CDR3 spans 12 residues. CDR3 bases: TGTGCCAGCATGCGGGGGTCCTATGGCTACACCTTC. Protein sequence: CASMRGSYGYTF.

The chain employs TRBV4-1 and TRBJ2-7; weak D call: TRBD2 (5 bases). Per the germline V gene, CDR1 is MGHRA and CDR2 is YSYEKL. V was shortened by 3 bases and J by 2 bases, with 14 bases between the two germline ends. The CDR3 is made up of 15 amino acids. CDR3 loop: CASSQTPDSPYEQYF. The CDR3 region has the DNA TGCGCCAGCAGCCAGACACCGGACTCACCCTACGAGCAGTACTTC.

The chain employs TRBV27 and TRBJ1-2; 7 positions match TRBD1. Germline lookup yields CDR1 MNHEY and CDR2 SMNVEV (reference sequence). The CDR3 consists of 17 residues. Losses at the gene ends were 4 bases for V and 5 bases for J; bases not matched to a gene: 16. The CDR3 here is CASSYWGGQGGIYGYTF. In nucleotides, the CDR3 is TGTGCCAGCAGTTACTGGGGAGGTCAGGGGGGGATTTATGGCTACACCTTC.

The chain joins TRBV28 to TRBJ2-7; maybe TRBD2 (6 bases). V shed 5 bases and J shed 1 base, with 12 bases lying between them. The CDR3 spans 14 residues. Germline V gene lookup returns CDR1 MDHEN and CDR2 SYDVKM. As DNA, the CDR3 is TGTGCCAGCAGTCTAGAAGGGACTTCCTACGAGCAGTACTTC. Translation: CASSLEGTSYEQYF.

This sequence joins TRBV11-1 and TRBJ2-2, with TRBD2 as a possible D gene (6 bases). The CDR3 runs to 14 residues. CDR1 and CDR2 (germline): SGHAT, FQDESV (reference sequence). The V and J ends lost 6 bases and 6 bases respectively, with 14 bases between them. CDR3 bases: TGTGCCAGCAGTTCTAGCGAGTTGGCCGGGGAGCTGTTTTTT. Amino acid sequence: CASSSSELAGELFF.

This clone was counted only a few times. V usage is TRBV19 and J usage is TRBJ1-5; D is unresolved. Germline CDR1 reads LNHDA; CDR2 reads SQIVND (reference sequence). Deletions cut 6 bases from V and 4 bases from J, with 7 bases between. The CDR3 has 12 residues. CDR3 in amino acids: CASSSGNQPQHF. The DNA for the CDR3 is TGTGCCAGTAGCTCTGGAAATCAGCCCCAGCATTTT.

The rearrangement joins TRBV4-1 to TRBJ2-7, with D possibly being TRBD2 (6 bases). CDR3 size: 16 residues. The germline V and J ends were trimmed by 3 bases and 3 bases, with 18 bases remaining between them. The germline gives CDR1 MGHRA, CDR2 YSYEKL. The CDR3 region has the DNA TGCGCCAGCAGCCACCGGGACTCCCGTGATTTCTACGAGCAGTACTTC. Translation gives CASSHRDSRDFYEQYF.

This clone was seen just once. This chain connects TRBV4-2 to TRBJ2-5, with TRBD2 identical over 8 bases. The CDR3 length is 17 residues. The germline gives CDR1 LGHNA, CDR2 YNFKEQ. With 1 base clipped from V and 5 bases from J, the junction kept 12 bases outside the gene matches. The CDR3 DNA follows: TGTGCCAGCAGCCAAGTTGTAGGACTAGCTACCAGGGAGACCCAGTACTTC. Amino acid sequence: CASSQVVGLATRETQYF.

The chain carries TRBV27 and TRBJ2-1; D might be TRBD1 or TRBD2, each matching 5 bases. The CDR3 spans 17 residues. Germline V gene lookup returns CDR1 MNHEY and CDR2 SMNVEV (reference sequence). V lost 3 bases to trimming and J lost 4 bases, with 19 bases between them. The CDR3 nucleotides read TGTGCCAGCAGTTTTTTTTCGGGACGAAGGGTTTACAATGAGCAGTTCTTC. It yields the protein CASSFFSGRRVYNEQFF.